The 10 T cell receptor beta chains below all came from one sample that was sequenced in a study of beta chain features in type 1 diabetes. What was sequenced were expressed TCRB transcripts, since all of the isolated RNA had been reverse transcribed. Clones were read by immunoSEQ multiplex PCR, and TCRdb kept only the in-frame ones, dropping some. The sample carries 130,000 or so clones, 9% to 10% recorded once. What was sequenced was central memory CD4+ T cells from blood. These receptors originate from a woman aged 40 to 49 in good health.

The rearrangement joins TRBV6-4 to TRBJ2-7, with 11 bases that match TRBD1. CDR3 length equals 13 residues. Germline lookup yields CDR1 MRHNA and CDR2 SNTAGT. V was clipped by 4 bases and J by 5 bases; unmatched bases: 1. The chain's CDR3 is CASSAGQGDEQYF. In DNA form, the CDR3 reads TGTGCCAGCAGTGCGGGACAGGGGGACGAGCAGTACTTC.

In its sample, this clone was seen a few times. The chain recombines TRBV5-1 with TRBJ2-7, with 10 bases lining up with TRBD1. The V gene's germline CDR1 is SGHRS and CDR2 YFSETQ. V was clipped by 4 bases and J by 6 bases; unmatched bases: 13. The length of the CDR3 is 16 residues. CDR3 DNA: TGCGCCAGCAGCCCTAGATCAGGACAGGGGGTATCCGAGCAGTACTTC. Protein product: CASSPRSGQGVSEQYF.

This clone was seen more than once but under ten times. The chain employs TRBV7-6 and TRBJ2-3; D remains ambiguous. V was clipped by 6 bases and J by 3 bases, with 10 bases between them. Looked up from germline, CDR1 is SGHVS and CDR2 is FNYEAQ. The CDR3 runs to 13 residues. CDR3 loop: CASSLERTDTQYF. CDR3 sequence (DNA): TGTGCCAGCAGTCTAGAGAGGACAGATACGCAGTATTTT. Drawing the rest from reference TRBV7-6 and TRBJ2-3, the complete variable domain is GAGVSQSPRYKVTKRGQDVALRCDPISGHVSLYWYRQALGQGPEFLTYFNYEAQQDKSGLPNDRFSAERPEGSISTLTIQRTEQRDSAMYRCASSLERTDTQYFGPGTRLTVL.

V and J are TRBV5-5 and TRBJ1-1; the match to TRBD1 covers 10 bases. Looked up from germline, CDR1 is SGHKS and CDR2 is YYEKEE (reference sequence). The CDR3 extends over 18 amino acids. The J segment lost 1 base and the V segment lost 0 bases, leaving 9 bases of the junction unmatched. CDR3 sequence: CASSLAWDRGPKNTEAFF. CDR3 bases: TGTGCCAGCAGCTTGGCCTGGGACAGGGGCCCTAAGAACACTGAAGCTTTCTTT.

The chain has TRBV2 and TRBJ2-5, with a possible D match to TRBD2 (7 bases). The CDR3 covers 16 residues. V lost 7 bases to trimming and J lost 0 bases, with 18 bases between them. The germline V gene encodes CDR1 SNHLY and CDR2 FYNNEI. The CDR3 coding sequence is TGTGCCAGCATTCCGCGGGGGCCGTTCTACCAAGAGACCCAGTACTTC. Amino acids: CASIPRGPFYQETQYF.

This chain links TRBV6-6 with TRBJ2-7, with 7 positions matching TRBD1. Trimming cost V 4 bases and J 2 bases; bases outside gene matches: 2. Germline V gene lookup returns CDR1 MNHNY and CDR2 SVGAGI (reference sequence). The CDR3 is 13 amino acids. The CDR3 is CASSLGTAYEQYF. In DNA, the CDR3 is TGTGCCAGCAGTTTGGGGACAGCCTACGAGCAGTACTTC.

The chain couples TRBV7-2 to TRBJ2-1, with 10 bases fitting TRBD2. Germline CDR1 and CDR2: SGHTA and FQGNSA. After removal of 6 bases from V and 9 bases from J, the junction contained 11 bases not matched to a gene. The CDR3 spans 15 residues. CDR3 DNA: TGTGCCAGCAGGGAAGCGGGGGGGGCGAACTCTGAGCAGTTCTTC. It yields the protein CASREAGGANSEQFF.

This clone was counted many times. For the CDR3, the DNA is TGCAGCGTTGTCTTACACTACGAGCAGTACTTC. Encoded protein: CSVVLHYEQYF. The chain joins TRBV29-1 to TRBJ2-7, with D hard to call. The CDR3 loop spans 11 amino acids. V dropped 4 bases and J dropped 3 bases, with 7 bases sitting between them. CDR1 and CDR2 from the germline V gene are SQVTM and ANQGSEA.

The J gene is TRBJ2-7, the V gene TRBV29-1; 8 bases line up with TRBD1. After removal of 7 bases from V and 3 bases from J, the junction contained 8 bases not matched to a gene. This CDR3 contains 13 residues. Looked up from germline, CDR1 is SQVTM and CDR2 is ANQGSEA. CDR3 DNA: TGCAGCGCAACGACGGGACAGGTCTACGAGCAGTACTTC. This gives the protein CSATTGQVYEQYF.

This chain links TRBV6-5 with TRBJ1-2; possibly TRBD1 for D (6 bases). This CDR3 has 14 amino acids. Between the trimmed V and J ends, which lost 7 bases and 4 bases, there was a span of 16 bases. Germline V gene data show CDR1 as MNHEY and CDR2 as SVGAGI. The CDR3 DNA reads as TGTGCCAGCACCGCGGGGGGCAGCATCTATGGCTACACCTTC. Its protein product is CASTAGGSIYGYTF.